This T cell receptor beta chain was recovered during a study of blood T cell repertoires in COVID-19 (dated by TCRdb to 2019 to 2021). Describing the broader study: The collaborator samples originated in the United States, Italy and Spain and spanned the acute and convalescent phases of COVID-19. The prospective study material was composed of cDNA or gDNA derived from T cells, B-cell-depleted T cells, or PBMCs. The repertoires were released in a freely available public database meant as a resource for research on the immune response to SARS-CoV-2. Where HLA class I and class II types were available, the types were taken from metadata supplied by the sample provider, not from assay-based typing. Samples were obtained from the ongoing ImmuneRACE study (first 160 participants) and from 1,254 subjects provided by 6 global collaborators. The dataset comprised deeply sampled blood TCRbeta repertoires from subjects exposed to, actively infected with, or recovered from COVID-19. Nearly every sample came with metadata listing a de-identified subject ID, COVID-19 status, age in years and sex.

The immunoSEQ Assay, a bias-controlled multiplex PCR, was used to amplify TCRbeta CDR3 regions from genomic DNA. The paper's processing steps were these. The number of nucleated cells in each sample was estimated from the amplification of reference gene primers within the assay. Sequence reads were collapsed and filtered to measure the absolute abundance of every unique TCRbeta CDR3 rearrangement. Productive Simpson clonality was computed per sample as the square root of Simpson's diversity index over productive rearrangements. Here the immuneACCESS table is served through TCRdb, limited to in-frame sequences with V and J called. Missing clones are a known gap in these copies; in checked studies unresolved V genes cover under half, and the rest lacks a known reason. From that table come the V and J calls and clone size; the DNA was used to work out D and trimming. Within this sample are around 70,000 clones, with 80% to 90% of them counted one time only. In total, the top ten clones hold about 18% of the sample.

General conclusions and limits of the study: The quantity of clinical and demographic metadata differed by source and by participant and was supplied without curation.

Comment on this clone: Its antigen is still unknown. Base qualities are not provided; no much larger clone lies one nucleotide away.

Trimming takes 3 bases from V and 2 bases from J, and the germline ends sit 17 bases apart. From its cysteine to its phenylalanine, the CDR3 spans 17 amino acids. Only the CDR3 region is kept as DNA, spanning 51 bases read in frame from base 1. Via the germline V gene, CDR1 is SGHVS and CDR2 FQNEAQ. The collaborating institutions used their own protocols to collect whole blood in K2EDTA tubes. For TCRbeta analysis, collaborators shipped samples as frozen whole blood, isolated PBMCs, or DNA extracted from either of those sample types. The specimen was peripheral blood. The V gene is TRBV7-8 and the J gene is TRBJ1-3; the best D guess is TRBD1, with 5 bases matching. The TCR comes from a woman aged 60 to 75 with acute or convalescent COVID-19. The CDR3 protein: CASSFYRLQRPGNTIYF. The nucleotide sequence is given as TGTGCCAGCAGCTTTTACAGGCTTCAACGACCTGGAAACACCATATATTTT.